One TCR beta chain is described in this entry. This clonotype was seen repeatedly, ten times or more. There is no known antigen for this receptor. No base quality information exists; no much larger clone differs at one position. The data stem from a study of regulatory T cells in long-lasting Graves disease (dated by TCRdb to 2020 to 2022). For the study in its entirety: Antithyroid drugs had been taken for less than 3 months by newly diagnosed Graves' disease patients. The study was registered as a clinical trial and conducted in China. A total of 35 or so samples underwent TCR sequencing: 13 from persistent and approximately 20 from newly diagnosed Graves' disease patients. Patients with persistent Graves' disease were compared with patients with newly diagnosed Graves' disease using TCR sequencing and RNA sequencing of peripheral blood. General conclusions and limits of the study: TRBV28, TRBJ1-2 and TRBJ2-5 were preferentially used in persistent disease, while TRBV20-1 and TRBJ2-1 were favored in newly diagnosed disease. A larger number of public clonotypes was shared among persistent patients (approximately 2,500) than among newly diagnosed patients (around 970). Compared with newly diagnosed patients, persistent Graves' disease patients had lower TCR Shannon entropy and fewer highly expanded clones, which suggests clonal expansion. Sequencing and analysis were limited to the TCR beta chain. The small sample size was acknowledged by the authors as a limitation that may reduce accuracy. Because the primary lesion, thyroid tissue, could not be accessed, the study looked at peripheral blood alone.

The sample's time point label, in plain terms: newly diagnosed GD, antithyroid drugs for less than 3 months. For both TCR sequencing and RNA sequencing, RNA was extracted from PBMCs in TRIzol. Graves' disease was diagnosed according to American Thyroid Association guidelines. Patients were recruited from an endocrinology department in Xi'an, China. Each patient gave roughly 10 milliliters of peripheral blood, collected in an EDTA anticoagulant tube. Ficoll Paque Plus density gradient separation was used to isolate PBMCs, and no additional T cell sorting was done. An Agilent 2100 Bioanalyzer and agarose gel were used to assess RNA quality, and a NanoDrop 2000 was used to measure RNA concentration. Inclusive of the bounding cysteine and phenylalanine, the CDR3 is 14 residues long. Only the CDR3 DNA stays, 42 bases, in frame from base 1. CDR1 and CDR2, looked up from the germline V gene, are SGHRS and YFSETQ. The junction shows trimming of 2 bases on V and 7 bases on J, and the gene matches do not reach 6 bases of it.

Library generation was performed with multiplex PCR. Sequencing relied on an Illumina HiSeq 4000. TCR beta libraries were built with iRepertoire HTBI primers and Arm-PCR amplification of CDR3 regions. Before sequencing, the PCR products underwent gel purification. From the authors' description of their analysis: Across samples, fewer than 70 TRBV and 13 to 15 TRBJ segments were identified and used for gene usage analysis of CDR3 amino acid clonotypes. COPE and FqMerger were used to merge the filtered high-quality paired reads into contigs. BLAST was used to align contigs to IMGT TRBV, TRBD and TRBJ reference genes, with CDR3 defined following IMGT. Highly expanded clones were defined as clonotypes with a frequency above 0.1%. Repertoire diversity was measured by Shannon entropy, and V-J evenness by the Gini coefficient. Clonotypes shared by more than one individual were considered public. TCRdb itself trimmed the public reads at Q25 with fastp, ran MiXCR and retained productive beta chains. Every entry covers one CDR3 protein and lists the most common genes and DNA from its rows. These V and J calls derive from TCRdb rather than the authors' analysis. The sample profile shows 400,000 to 500,000 distinct CDR3 sequences; 14% of them were found once. In total, the top ten clones hold roughly a sixth of the sample.

This sample was also put to use in a study of T cells in Graves' hyperthyroidism and ophthalmopathy. As the second paper documents: Stable Graves' hyperthyroidism was defined as no progression to ophthalmopathy during 18 months of follow-up. Hyperthyroidism patients were aged 18 to 65 years and newly diagnosed, with disease duration of less than 2 months. Exclusion was applied to patients with uncontrolled infections, other autoimmune diseases, pregnancy or lactation. Diagnoses were based on clinical symptoms, serum thyroxine and TRAb, thyroid ultrasound and orbital computed tomography. A first-round RT-PCR of the TCR CDR3 used the HTBI primer set with the Qiagen OneStep RT-PCR kit. Blood samples also contained most of the expanded thyroid clonotypes (frequency above 0.001), which suggests that blood repertoires may reflect thyroid immune responses. In cross-validation, a model built on a 13 V-J signature told ophthalmopathy apart from stable hyperthyroidism with just under 90% sensitivity and approximately 84% specificity, and in testing the same model reached 80%/75%. During validation, the model predicted progression to ophthalmopathy a median of roughly 7.1 months ahead of onset, with approximately 71% sensitivity and roughly 75% specificity. To identify TCR V-J signatures that set the groups apart, the researchers used a discovery cohort of more than 95 patients, made up of 40 to 45 with Graves' ophthalmopathy and some 58 with stable Graves' hyperthyroidism. An independent validation cohort of fewer than 20 hyperthyroidism patients and 17 patients who later progressed to ophthalmopathy tested prospective prediction of ophthalmopathy. For training and testing, the 100 or so patients in the discovery cohort were randomly divided in a 7:3 ratio. In addition, the study compared T-cell repertoires in thyroid tissue and in blood from six Graves' hyperthyroidism patients. After blood sampling, hyperthyroidism patients were treated with methimazole at a starting dose of 30 mg daily, and ophthalmopathy patients were treated with high-dose intravenous methylprednisolone. Libraries were constructed in a second round of multiplex PCR, after which size selection and purification were performed. Libraries were sequenced paired-end with 100 bp reads on an Illumina HiSeq2000. SOAPnuke was used to process the raw data, throwing out any read that contained adapters or uncalled bases, had a mean Phred below 15, or lacked an exact constant-primer or identifier match. COPE v1.2.5 was used to merge the high-quality paired reads, and each unique nucleotide sequence was defined as a clonotype. MiTCR v1.1 was used to align clonotypes to the IMGT TRBV, TRBD and TRBJ reference segments. The analysis included only V-J combinations with a frequency above 0.0001, which together covered roughly 99% of the repertoires. The TCS score was defined as F50 (clonal expansion) divided by E x V (chaos), with BLOSUM62-based TCRdist calculated between CDR3 peptides within each V-J. Welch's t-statistics and random forest reduced fewer than 550 V-J features to roughly 13, which were used in a naive Bayes classifier (R e1071). No statistical method was used to fix the sample size in advance, and group allocation was not hidden from the investigators. According to the paper, TCR Vbeta CDR3 sequencing was carried out on 120 to 150 peripheral blood samples, which came from more than 40 ophthalmopathy, around 74 hyperthyroidism and some 17 progressor patients.

This receptor was identified in a woman between 50 and 59 years old with Graves disease. Donor details come from another sample of the same person, matched by shared clones. The sequencing used peripheral blood mononuclear cells (PBMCs), collected at new diagnosis, from a patient treated with antithyroid drugs. The V and J segments used are TRBV5-1 and TRBJ2-1; 7 bases in the junction line up with TRBD2. The CDR3 in this case is CASSFLAEGNEQFF. The nucleotides read TGCGCCAGCAGCTTTCTAGCGGAGGGTAATGAGCAGTTCTTC.